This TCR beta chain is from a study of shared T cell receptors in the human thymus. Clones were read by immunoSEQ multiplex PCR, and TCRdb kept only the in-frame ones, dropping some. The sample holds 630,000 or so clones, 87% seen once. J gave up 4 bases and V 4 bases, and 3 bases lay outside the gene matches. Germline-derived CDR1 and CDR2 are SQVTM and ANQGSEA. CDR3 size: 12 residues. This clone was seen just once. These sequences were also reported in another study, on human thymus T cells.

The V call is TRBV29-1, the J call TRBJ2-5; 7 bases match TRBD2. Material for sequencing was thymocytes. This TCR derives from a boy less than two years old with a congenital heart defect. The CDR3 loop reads CSVVWGGETQYF. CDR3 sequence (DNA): TGCAGCGTTGTATGGGGGGGAGAGACCCAGTACTTC.